This T cell receptor (beta chain) is drawn from a study of regulatory and conventional T cells in RAG deficiency (dated by TCRdb to the late 2010s). Background for the entire study: Hypomorphic RAG mutations in combined immunodeficiency or atypical SCID are frequently associated with autoimmunity. To compare the diversity and composition of the repertoires of Treg, conventional CD4+ and CD8+ T cells between RAG-deficient patients and healthy controls, the study applied high-throughput TCR beta sequencing. General study outcomes and caveats: For some subjects, some T-cell subset analyses were not performed. Shorter CDR3 lengths were found in all patient T-cell subsets, and >75% Treg-Tconv repertoire overlap at nucleotide and amino acid level was observed in Omenn syndrome patients. Compared with control T-cell subpopulations, the RAG-deficient patients had markedly lower Shannon entropy and higher Simpson indices. Compared with controls, Omenn syndrome and CID/AS patients had roughly 100-fold fewer unique TCR beta sequences in Treg cells, whereas the reduction in the other subsets was approximately 10-fold. Rather than being bona fide Treg cells, the sorted CD25-high CD127-low cells in Omenn syndrome patients may represent peripherally activated cells.

Library preparation employed the immunoSEQ multiplex PCR assay. Genomic DNA from the sorted T-cell subsets was used to amplify rearranged TCR beta chain products, which were then sequenced. As for the authors' bioinformatics: Shannon entropy and Simpson indices were used to quantify the repertoire diversity of productive TCR beta rearrangements. Clonal expansion was assessed using the summed frequency of the 100 most abundant productive TCR beta clonotypes among total reads. The TRB repertoires were scored with a self-reactivity index built on which amino acids appear at CDR3beta positions 6 and 7. Two-way ANOVA was used for repertoire analyses, and Student t or Mann-Whitney tests were used for flow cytometric analyses. TCRdb limited this immuneACCESS table to in-frame rearrangements with V and J called. A share of clones is missing; checked studies link under half to unresolved V genes, and the rest is unexplained. V, J and clone size derive from that table, while D and trimming were established from the DNA sequence. The sample has some 6,000 clones on record, about nine tenths of them singletons. Of the sample, under 50% is held by the ten largest clones.

The study included eight patients with RAG deficiency: one had SCID, two had Omenn syndrome and five had combined immunodeficiency or atypical SCID. CD8+ T cells lacking CD4 were purified from blood before genomic DNA extraction. The CDR3 contains 15 residues, cysteine and phenylalanine counted. CDR3 DNA only is kept here, 45 bases in frame from base 1. CDR1 SGHAT and CDR2 FQNNGV were looked up in the germline V gene. V loses 5 bases, J loses 5 bases, and the germline ends lie 16 bases apart. With respect to this clone: The antigen it recognizes is unknown. No per-base quality is available; no much larger clone lies one base away.

The TCR was taken from a human donor with RAG deficiency presenting as severe combined immunodeficiency. Source material: CD8+ T cells sorted from blood. The chain uses TRBV11-2 and TRBJ2-1; no D gene can be assigned with confidence. The CDR3 corresponds to CASSPRFHRDNEQFF. The DNA sequence reads TGTGCCAGCAGCCCTAGGTTTCATCGGGACAATGAGCAGTTCTTC.